This T cell receptor beta chain appears in the sequencing data of a study of a mutant IDH1 vaccine in newly diagnosed glioma. Notes on the study in general: It was around 93% of patients that developed vaccine-induced immune responses.

Germline V lookup: CDR1 MRHNA, CDR2 SNTAGT. The ends lost 3 bases at V and 0 bases at J; junction bases unmatched: 9. The CDR3 loop spans 18 amino acids. As to this clone: No antigen is known for it.

Time point here: baseline, week 1 (first vaccination visit). Treatment here: pre-vaccination baseline after standard-of-care therapy. Patients carried new grade 3 or 4 IDH1-mutant astrocytomas lacking nuclear ATRX. The assay was immunoSEQ multiplex PCR, and TCRdb's table has in-frame clones only and misses some. The table records around 50,000 clones, roughly 88% of them present only once. This TCR came from a middle-aged man with glioma. The chain links TRBV6-4 to TRBJ2-4; TRBD2 aligns across 9 bases. This specimen was PBMCs, taken from a glioma patient treated with radiotherapy, temozolomide or both. The DNA of the CDR3 is TGTGCCAGCAGTGATGGGGCTAGCGGGAAACTAGCCAAAAACATTCAGTACTTC. Amino acid sequence: CASSDGASGKLAKNIQYF.